This TCR beta chain was retrieved from a study of blood T cell repertoires in COVID-19. Original processing methods: The assay estimated nucleated cells by amplifying reference gene primers. Generated by immunoSEQ multiplex PCR, the TCRdb table keeps only in-frame clones and is missing some. V and J calls and clone size come straight from that table; D and trimming were deduced from the DNA. The sample contains around 60,000 clones, approximately 83% of which appear only once. This clone has just one count. Sequenced sample: peripheral blood. This clonotype originated in a human donor in a cohort sampled during active COVID-19.

In DNA, the CDR3 is TGCGCCAGCAGCCAAGCGGACAGTACTAACTATGGCTACACCTTC. Translation: CASSQADSTNYGYTF. The rearrangement uses TRBV4-1 and TRBJ1-2; possible D gene TRBD1, 6 bases. This CDR3 is built from 15 residues. V lost 1 base, J lost 0 bases, and 9 bases lay in between. CDR1 and CDR2 from the germline V gene are MGHRA and YSYEKL.